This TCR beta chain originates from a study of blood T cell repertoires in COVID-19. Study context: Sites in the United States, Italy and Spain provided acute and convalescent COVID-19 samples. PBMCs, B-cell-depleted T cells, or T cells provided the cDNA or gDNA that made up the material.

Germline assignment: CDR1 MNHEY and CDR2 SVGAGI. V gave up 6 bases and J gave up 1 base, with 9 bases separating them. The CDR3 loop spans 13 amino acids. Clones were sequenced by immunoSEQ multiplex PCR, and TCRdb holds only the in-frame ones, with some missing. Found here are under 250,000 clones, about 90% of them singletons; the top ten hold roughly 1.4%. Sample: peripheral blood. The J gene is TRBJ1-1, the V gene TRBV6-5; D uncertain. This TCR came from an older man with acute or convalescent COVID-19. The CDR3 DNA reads TGTGCCAGCAGAACAAATCAGAACACTGAAGCTTTCTTT. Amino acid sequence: CASRTNQNTEAFF.